This TCR beta chain stems from a study of tissue T cells after allogeneic stem cell transplantation. Study-level information: Every graft-versus-host disease patient had gastrointestinal disease and got several lines of graft-versus-host disease therapy.

The assay was immunoSEQ multiplex PCR, and TCRdb's table has in-frame clones only and misses some. Among 26,000 or so clones listed, 75% to 95% were seen once. This clone was picked up one time. The CDR3 is made up of 16 amino acids. The germline V gene encodes CDR1 SGHRS and CDR2 YFSETQ. V lost 4 bases and J lost 4, with 19 bases in between. The receptor comes from a male donor at least 60 years old who later had graft-versus-host disease after an allogeneic stem cell transplant. The rearrangement uses TRBV5-1 and TRBJ2-3; D is unresolved. This specimen was blood, taken before transplantation. The CDR3 DNA follows: TGCGCCAGCAGCCCGGGTTGGTTAGTTGATCCAGATACGCAGTATTTT. It encodes CASSPGWLVDPDTQYF.